This T cell receptor (beta chain) was documented in a study of blood T cell repertoires in COVID-19. Study as a whole: Whether acute or convalescent, the COVID-19 samples came from the United States, Italy and Spain. From T cells, B-cell-depleted T cells, or PBMCs came the material, which was cDNA or gDNA.

This clone was observed a handful of times. V gave up 9 bases and J gave up 2 bases, with 16 bases separating them. The CDR3 extends over 14 amino acids. CDR1 is LNHDA and CDR2 is SQIVND in the germline V gene (reference sequence). In the original processing: The assay estimated nucleated cells by amplifying reference gene primers. Sequencing was performed with immunoSEQ multiplex PCR; in TCRdb, only in-frame clones are kept and a portion is missing. D and trimming were read from the DNA, whereas the V and J calls and clone size are those reported in that table. The sample contains 35,000 to 45,000 clones, roughly 85% of which appear only once.

The sequencing sample was made of peripheral blood. The rearrangement links TRBV19 to TRBJ1-2; D possibly corresponds to TRBD1 (6 bases). This TCR was recovered from a human donor in a cohort sampled during active COVID-19. The CDR3 region is CASKQGSGNYGYTF. The CDR3, as DNA: TGTGCCAGCAAACAGGGATCTGGGAACTATGGCTACACCTTC.